Many counts were recorded for the clone carrying this T cell receptor beta chain. The target antigen is unknown. The data are from a study of T-cell reconstitution after alpha-beta-depleted transplantation in children. Using unique molecular identifiers, the investigators prepared the TCRbeta library. Using its own MiXCR run on the PCR reads, TCRdb lists one record per CDR3 protein. The sample includes about 460,000 distinct CDR3 sequences, roughly 10% of them seen just once. Study-wide points: Roughly two months post-transplant, alpha-beta T cells reportedly originated from several hundred graft clones that had expanded.

The V gene lost 7 bases and the J gene lost 7 bases, with 17 bases spanning the gap. There are 14 residues in the CDR3. This chain uses TRBV12-3 or TRBV12-4 with TRBJ2-1; TRBD2 is a possible D gene (6 bases). This sequence was found in a child aged 2 to 15 with inherited bone marrow failure, due to receive a stem cell transplant. The sample was PBMCs, taken before TCRalphabeta/CD19-depleted stem cell transplant. The CDR3 is CASNPSGLQNEQFF. CDR3 coding DNA: TGTGCCAGCAACCCCTCGGGACTTCAAAATGAGCAGTTCTTC.